The entry that follows covers one TCR beta chain sequence. It lacks a known antigen. Base qualities were left out, and no much larger clone turns up one base away. These data are taken from a study of CD8 T cells in Susac syndrome (dated by TCRdb to between 2019 and 2020). In the study overall: Repertoire sequencing was used to test whether CD8+ T cell activation and differentiation in Susac syndrome was antigen driven. CD8+ T cell repertoire clonality was compared between more than 9 healthy donors, some 14 Susac syndrome patients and 15 multiple sclerosis patients. Broad study findings and their caveats: The number of individuals in the TCR sequencing and HLA analysis was acknowledged as relatively small.

Inclusive of the bounding cysteine and phenylalanine, the CDR3 is 22 residues long. CDR3 DNA is the only sequence kept; it has 66 bases, read in frame from the first base. V is clipped by 2 bases and J by 1 base, and the sequence between their germline boundaries is 29 bases long. Looking up the germline V gene yields CDR1 MNHEY and CDR2 SVGEGT. Peripheral blood CD8+ and CD4+ T cells from healthy donors, Susac syndrome patients and multiple sclerosis patients were profiled by high-throughput TCR beta sequencing. Treatment-naive patients with stable or active relapsing-remitting disease fulfilling revised McDonald criteria were used as multiple sclerosis controls. Bulk CD8+ and CD4+ T cells were purified by magnetic negative isolation, while CD8+ TEMRA cells were enriched using FACS. Blood was collected in EDTA tubes and processed within 24 hours, with PBMCs isolated through density gradient centrifugation. PBMCs destined for TCR sequencing were cryopreserved in liquid nitrogen and later thawed in a 37 °C water bath. The sorted or isolated CD4+, CD8+ and CD8+ TEMRA cells had a purity of 90% or higher.

RNA was extracted using the RNeasy kit, and about 0.45 to 1 ug of the RNA was reverse transcribed with random hexamers. The immunoSEQ multiplex PCR assay, covering 54 Vbeta and 13 Jbeta segments, was used to amplify TCR beta CDR3 regions. Bias from PCR amplification was corrected by using a synthetic template baseline for primer optimization and for computational correction. The source study handled its data this way. Only productive sequences were kept, with reads annotated to V, D and J genes according to IMGT and analyzed in immunoSEQ Analyzer. To calculate clonality, Shannon entropy was normalized by log2 of the number of productive unique sequences and then subtracted from one. For each patient and control, public and private clones were evaluated within the 100 most prevalent clones. Clones were defined as Susac-specific if absent from the healthy and MS cohorts, from 1052 published viral clones and from other ImmuneACCESS disease sequences. TCRdb's own reprocessing of the public reads used fastp at Q25 and MiXCR and kept productive beta chains. Merged by CDR3 protein, the rows form single entries marked with the most common genes and DNA. The V and J calls here are based on TCRdb, not the publication. This sample has 150,000 or so distinct CDR3 sequences in its table, and about 94% of those were observed once. Jointly, the top ten make up 0.21% of the sample.

The sequencing input was CD8+ T cells from PBMCs. The V and J genes are TRBV6-2 or TRBV6-3 and TRBJ2-2, with the D segment possibly TRBD1 or TRBD2, each aligning over 5 bases. This receptor was taken from a human donor with multiple sclerosis. The CDR3 reads CASSYPLWGTILSKKNTGELFF. In nucleotide form, the sequence is TGTGCCAGCAGTTACCCCCTTTGGGGGACGATCCTGTCAAAAAAGAACACCGGGGAGCTGTTTTTT.